These T cell receptor beta chains were read from a single sample in a study of response to subunit inactivated influenza vaccine. TCRdb reprocessed the RT-PCR reads with MiXCR, giving one entry per CDR3 protein. This table has about 190,000 distinct CDR3 sequences, approximately 15% appearing once. Sample: CD8+ T cells sorted from PBMCs, taken 5 to 6 days after vaccination. The source is a man aged 45 to 65 who received an inactivated influenza vaccine. Both conserved end residues are part of each CDR3. Each record gives: CDR3 protein, V gene, clone size, J gene. The size of a clone is reported for some rows only, either as once, few or many, or as a class for expanded clones.

CASSYQVQGAYEQFF	TRBV6-2/TRBV6-3	few	TRBJ2-1
CASSQAAVGLISRELFF	TRBV4-3	few	TRBJ2-2
CASSLHLAQNNEQFF	TRBV7-8	few	TRBJ2-1
CASSYMAAGLNEQFF	TRBV7-3	few	TRBJ2-1
CASSRTNQPQHF	TRBV7-8	few	TRBJ1-5
CASSYRGLITEAFF	TRBV12-3/TRBV12-4	-	TRBJ1-1
CASSLGTSTRYNEQFF	TRBV7-3	-	TRBJ2-1
CASSLEVNNEQFF	TRBV7-9	-	TRBJ2-1
CASSQMAGGRETQYF	TRBV3-1	-	TRBJ2-5
CASSRTRGEQTLETQYF	TRBV7-8	few	TRBJ2-5
CSARDLALGGYNEQFF	TRBV20-1	few	TRBJ2-1
CASSTQRDTQYF	TRBV19	-	TRBJ2-3
CASSERGGRTAPTVTDTQYF	TRBV2	once	TRBJ2-3
CAISDQTGELFF	TRBV10-3	-	TRBJ2-2
CASNKVDTPGLADYNEQFF	TRBV2	-	TRBJ2-1
CASSFVWEGYNEQFF	TRBV28	few	TRBJ2-1
CASSHEGWRNEQFF	TRBV5-8	-	TRBJ2-1
CASSLTSGVNEQFF	TRBV7-8	few	TRBJ2-1
CATSDLGNEQFF	TRBV24-1	-	TRBJ2-1
CSAIVGVHSYEQYF	TRBV20-1	-	TRBJ2-7
CASSLGGQGSDEQYF	TRBV7-8	few	TRBJ2-7
CASSQTGLGQYNEQFF	TRBV4-3	-	TRBJ2-1
CASRLIVGDTQYF	TRBV7-8	few	TRBJ2-3
CASSSTTGKNTEAFF	TRBV28	-	TRBJ1-1
CATSGQRGLGETQYF	TRBV15	-	TRBJ2-5
CASSTRQNTGELFF	TRBV11-2	few	TRBJ2-2
CASSQGGGQANTGELFF	TRBV4-2	few	TRBJ2-2
CASSPSQTGELFF	TRBV12-3/TRBV12-4	-	TRBJ2-2
CASSQSDRGYYEQYF	TRBV4-3	-	TRBJ2-7
CASSLTAAEAFF	TRBV11-2	-	TRBJ1-1
CAAGGINEQFF	TRBV3-2	many	TRBJ2-1
CASSQEPGPYYEQYF	TRBV4-1	few	TRBJ2-7
CASSFGGGYGYTF	TRBV28	-	TRBJ1-2
CASSPGQQDNYGYTF	TRBV4-1	many	TRBJ1-2
CASSLVTSGTDEQFF	TRBV27	many	TRBJ2-1
CASSFTGTSGRNVQDTQYF	TRBV6-5	-	TRBJ2-3
CSVETVSAETQYF	TRBV29-1	many	TRBJ2-5
CASSLTGPELPEQYF	TRBV2	few	TRBJ2-7
CASSLEPSGTNSYEQYF	TRBV5-1	once	TRBJ2-7
CASSQWYFRKGMNTEAFF	TRBV14	-	TRBJ1-1
CASSLVWSAQIANTGELFF	TRBV11-1	-	TRBJ2-2